This entry describes one TCR beta chain. Authors' processing steps: Amplification of reference gene primers was used by the study to estimate nucleated cell counts. TCRdb's copy holds only in-frame clones and misses some; the assay was immunoSEQ multiplex PCR. D and trimming come from the DNA, and the V and J calls and clone size come from that table. Here the sample spans over 120,000 clones, approximately 90% being singletons. This sample is drawn from a study of blood T cell repertoires in COVID-19. Sequenced: PBMCs or T cells enriched from blood (not recorded which). This receptor was taken from a man aged 50-60 years who had recovered from COVID-19.

The CDR3 is CASTKQGNGGYTF. Here the CDR3 DNA reads TGTGCCAGCACCAAACAGGGCAATGGGGGCTACACCTTC. The V gene is TRBV7-9, the J gene TRBJ1-2; perhaps TRBD1 as D (6 bases). V dropped 7 bases and J dropped 8 bases, with 17 bases sitting between them. CDR3 size: 13 residues. The germline V gene encodes CDR1 SEHNR and CDR2 FQNEAQ (reference sequence).